This TCR beta chain was documented in a study of response to subunit inactivated influenza vaccine. This CDR3 contains 15 residues. V lost 5 bases, J lost 4 bases, and 8 bases stayed unmatched. As for this clonotype: What it recognizes is unknown.

Whole-study results and caveats: A suggestion made by the authors is that each seasonal influenza vaccination recruits few new T cells.

TCRdb re-called the RT-PCR reads with MiXCR, one entry per CDR3 protein. This table has around 710,000 distinct CDR3 sequences, 11% to 15% appearing once. The sequences come from PBMCs from blood, collected 14 days before vaccination. The chain recombines TRBV12-3 or TRBV12-4 with TRBJ1-3; TRBD1 matches 7 bases. The receptor was derived from a man aged 50-59 years who received an inactivated influenza vaccine. CDR3 sequence: CASSARQGAGNTIYF. For the CDR3, the DNA is TGTGCCAGCAGTGCAAGACAGGGTGCGGGAAACACCATATATTTT.